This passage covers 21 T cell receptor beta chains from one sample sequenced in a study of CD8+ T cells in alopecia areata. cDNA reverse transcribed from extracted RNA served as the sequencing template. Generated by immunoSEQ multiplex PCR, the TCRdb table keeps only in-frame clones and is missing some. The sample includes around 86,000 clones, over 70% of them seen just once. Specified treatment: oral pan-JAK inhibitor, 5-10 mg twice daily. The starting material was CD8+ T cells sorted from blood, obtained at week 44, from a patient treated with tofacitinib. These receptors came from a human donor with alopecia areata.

The CDR3 nucleotides are TGCGCCAGCAGCCAAGAACAGGGGGGCTCCTACGAGCAGTACTTC. Encoded protein: CASSQEQGGSYEQYF. The chain is built from TRBV4-3 and TRBJ2-7, with TRBD1 matching over 8 bases. Germline V gives CDR1 LGHNA, CDR2 YSLEER. The CDR3 contains 15 residues. Trimming at V came to 0 bases and at J to 0 bases, leaving 1 base not matched to a gene.

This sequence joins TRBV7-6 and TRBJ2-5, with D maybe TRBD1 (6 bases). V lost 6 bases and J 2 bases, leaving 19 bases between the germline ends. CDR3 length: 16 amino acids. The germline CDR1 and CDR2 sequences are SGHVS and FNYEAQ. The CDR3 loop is CASRTNLEQGQETQYF. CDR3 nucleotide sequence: TGTGCCAGCAGGACCAATCTGGAGCAGGGGCAAGAGACCCAGTACTTC.

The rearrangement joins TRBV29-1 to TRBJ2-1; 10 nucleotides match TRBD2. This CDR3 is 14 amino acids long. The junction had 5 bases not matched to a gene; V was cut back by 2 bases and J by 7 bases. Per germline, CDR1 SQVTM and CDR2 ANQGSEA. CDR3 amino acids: CSVEISGGGNEQFF. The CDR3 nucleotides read TGCAGCGTTGAAATCAGCGGGGGGGGTAATGAGCAGTTCTTC.

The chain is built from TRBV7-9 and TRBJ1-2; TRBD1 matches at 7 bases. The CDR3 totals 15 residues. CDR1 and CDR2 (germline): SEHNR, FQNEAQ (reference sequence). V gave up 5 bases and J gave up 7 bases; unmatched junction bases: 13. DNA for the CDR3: TGTGCCAGCAGCCTGGGGACAGAGGCTCTCGCTGGCTACACCTTC. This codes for CASSLGTEALAGYTF. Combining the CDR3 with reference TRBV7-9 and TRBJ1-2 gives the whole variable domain DTGVSQNPRHKITKRGQNVTFRCDPISEHNRLYWYRQTLGQGPEFLTYFQNEAQLEKSRLLSDRFSAERPKGSFSTLEIQRTEQGDSAMYLCASSLGTEALAGYTFGSGTRLTVV.

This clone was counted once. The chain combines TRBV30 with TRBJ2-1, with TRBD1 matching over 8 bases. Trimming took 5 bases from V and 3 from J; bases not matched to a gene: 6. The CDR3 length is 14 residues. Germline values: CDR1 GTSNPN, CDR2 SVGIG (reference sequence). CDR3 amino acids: CAWAGDRGYNEQFF. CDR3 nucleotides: TGTGCCTGGGCGGGCGACAGGGGCTACAATGAGCAGTTCTTC. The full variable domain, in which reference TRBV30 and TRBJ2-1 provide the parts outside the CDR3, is SQTIHQWPATLVQPVGSPLSLECTVEGTSNPNLYWYRQAAGRGLQLLFYSVGIGQISSEVPQNLSASRPQDRQFILSSKKLLLSDSGFYLCAWAGDRGYNEQFFGPGTRLTVL.

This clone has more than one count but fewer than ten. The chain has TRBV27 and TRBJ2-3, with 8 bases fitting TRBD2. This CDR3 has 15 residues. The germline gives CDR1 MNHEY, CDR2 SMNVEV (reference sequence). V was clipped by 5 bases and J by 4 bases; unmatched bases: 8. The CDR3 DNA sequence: TGTGCCAGCAGTCCCAAGCGGGGGTGGTCAGATACGCAGTATTTT. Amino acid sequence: CASSPKRGWSDTQYF.

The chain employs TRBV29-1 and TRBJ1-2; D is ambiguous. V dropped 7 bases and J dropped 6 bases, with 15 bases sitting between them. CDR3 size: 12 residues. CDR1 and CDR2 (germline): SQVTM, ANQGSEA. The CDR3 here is CSAGPGIHGYTF. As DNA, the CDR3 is TGCAGCGCCGGTCCGGGGATACATGGCTACACCTTC.

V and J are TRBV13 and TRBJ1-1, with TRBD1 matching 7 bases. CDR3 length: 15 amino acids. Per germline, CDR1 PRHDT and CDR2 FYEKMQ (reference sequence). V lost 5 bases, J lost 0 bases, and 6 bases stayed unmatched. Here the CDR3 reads CASSPGGQLNTEAFF. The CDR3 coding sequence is TGTGCCAGCAGCCCGGGGGGACAGCTGAACACTGAAGCTTTCTTT.

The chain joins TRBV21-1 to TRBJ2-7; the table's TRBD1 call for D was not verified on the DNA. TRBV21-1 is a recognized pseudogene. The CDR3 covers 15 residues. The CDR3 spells CASSKDMTLSYEQYF. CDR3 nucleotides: TGTGCCAGCAGCAAGGACATGACACTCTCCTACGAGCAGTACTTC.

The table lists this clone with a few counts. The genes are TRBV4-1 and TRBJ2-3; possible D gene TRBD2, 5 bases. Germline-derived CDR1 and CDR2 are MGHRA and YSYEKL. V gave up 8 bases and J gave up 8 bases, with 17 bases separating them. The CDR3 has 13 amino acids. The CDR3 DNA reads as TGCGCCAGCTACCAAGCCGGGGTGGCTACGCAGTATTTT. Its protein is CASYQAGVATQYF.

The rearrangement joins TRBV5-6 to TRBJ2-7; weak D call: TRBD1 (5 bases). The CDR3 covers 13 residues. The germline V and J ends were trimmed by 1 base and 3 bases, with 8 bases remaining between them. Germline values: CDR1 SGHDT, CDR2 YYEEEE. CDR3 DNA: TGTGCCAGCAGCTTGCAGGGAAACTACGAGCAGTACTTC. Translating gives CASSLQGNYEQYF.

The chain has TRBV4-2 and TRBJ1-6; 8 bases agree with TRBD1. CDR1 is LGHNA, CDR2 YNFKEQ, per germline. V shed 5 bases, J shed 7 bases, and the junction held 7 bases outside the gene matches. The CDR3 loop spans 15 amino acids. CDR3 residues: CASSERAGGNSPLHF. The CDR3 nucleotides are TGTGCCAGCAGCGAGCGTGCAGGGGGCAATTCACCCCTCCACTTT.

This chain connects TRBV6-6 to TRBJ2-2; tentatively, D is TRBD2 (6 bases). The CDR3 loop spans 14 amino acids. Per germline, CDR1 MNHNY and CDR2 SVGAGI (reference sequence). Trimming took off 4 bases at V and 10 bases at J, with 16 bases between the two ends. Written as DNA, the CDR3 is TGTGCCAGCAGTTCAGGCGGGGAAGTGGAGGAGCTGTTTTTT. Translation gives CASSSGGEVEELFF.

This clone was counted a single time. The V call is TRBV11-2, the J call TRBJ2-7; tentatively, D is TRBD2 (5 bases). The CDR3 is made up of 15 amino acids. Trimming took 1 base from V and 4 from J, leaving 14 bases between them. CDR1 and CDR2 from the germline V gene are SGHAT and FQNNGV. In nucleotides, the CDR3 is TGTGCCAGCAGCTTAGCCGGAGGCAGTGCGTACGAGCAGTACTTC. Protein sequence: CASSLAGGSAYEQYF.

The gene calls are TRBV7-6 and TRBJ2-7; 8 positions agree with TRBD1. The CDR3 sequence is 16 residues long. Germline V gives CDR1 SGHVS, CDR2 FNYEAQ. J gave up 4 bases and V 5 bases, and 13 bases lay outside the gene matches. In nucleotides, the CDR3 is TGTGCCAGCAGCCCCCCACCGAGGACAGGGTCGTACGAGCAGTACTTC. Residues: CASSPPPRTGSYEQYF.

The CDR3 bases are TGTGCCAGCAGCTTGGTCCCCACAGATACGCAGTATTTT. Amino acid sequence: CASSLVPTDTQYF. The chain is built from TRBV5-5 and TRBJ2-3, with D unresolved. Per germline, CDR1 SGHKS and CDR2 YYEKEE (reference sequence). V shed 0 bases and J shed 2 bases, with 4 bases lying between them. This CDR3 spans 13 amino acids.

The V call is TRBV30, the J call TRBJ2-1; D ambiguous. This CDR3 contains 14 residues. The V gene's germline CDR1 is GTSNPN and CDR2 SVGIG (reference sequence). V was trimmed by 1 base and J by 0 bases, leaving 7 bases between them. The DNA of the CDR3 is TGTGCCTGGAGTGCCAGTAGCTCCTACAATGAGCAGTTCTTC. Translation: CAWSASSSYNEQFF.

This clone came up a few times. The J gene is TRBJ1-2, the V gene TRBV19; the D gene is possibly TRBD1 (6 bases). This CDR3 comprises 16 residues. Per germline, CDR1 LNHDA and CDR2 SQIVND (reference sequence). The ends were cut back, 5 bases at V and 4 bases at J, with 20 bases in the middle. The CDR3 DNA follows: TGTGCCAGTAGTGGCCCCCTCTTGGGAGGGGGCTATGGCTACACCTTC. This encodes CASSGPLLGGGYGYTF.

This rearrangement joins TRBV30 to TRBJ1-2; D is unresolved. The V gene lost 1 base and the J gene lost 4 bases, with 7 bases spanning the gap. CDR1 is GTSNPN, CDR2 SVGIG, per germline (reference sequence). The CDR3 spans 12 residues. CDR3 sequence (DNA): TGTGCCTGGAGTGATTCAGTCTATGGCTACACCTTC. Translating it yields CAWSDSVYGYTF.

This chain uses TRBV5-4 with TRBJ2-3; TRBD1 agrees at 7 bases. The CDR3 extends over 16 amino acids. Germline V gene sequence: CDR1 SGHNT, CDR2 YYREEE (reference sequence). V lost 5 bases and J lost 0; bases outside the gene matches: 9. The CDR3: CASSSRQGSSTDTQYF. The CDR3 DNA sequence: TGTGCCAGCAGTTCCCGACAGGGCTCAAGCACAGATACGCAGTATTTT.

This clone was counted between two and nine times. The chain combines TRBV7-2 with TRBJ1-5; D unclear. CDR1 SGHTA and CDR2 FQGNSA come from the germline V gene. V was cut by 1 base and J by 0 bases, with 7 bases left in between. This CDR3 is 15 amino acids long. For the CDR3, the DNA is TGTGCCAGCAGCTTAGGCGCGGTTAGCAATCAGCCCCAGCATTTT. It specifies CASSLGAVSNQPQHF. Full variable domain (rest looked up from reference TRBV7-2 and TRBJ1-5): GAGVSQSPSNKVTEKGKDVELRCDPISGHTALYWYRQSLGQGLEFLIYFQGNSAPDKSGLPSDRFSAERTGGSVSTLTIQRTQQEDSAVYLCASSLGAVSNQPQHFGDGTRLSIL.